This TCR beta chain was sequenced in a study of breast tumors, draining lymph nodes, adjacent tissues. Study-level findings and limits: Data fit most tumor T cells coming from lymph node, expanding in tumor.

By proportion, this clonotype is medium-sized. The antigen remains unidentified. MiXCR was run by TCRdb on the multiplex PCR reads, yielding one entry per CDR3 protein. The sample carries 6,000 or so distinct CDR3 sequences, around two fifths recorded once. Germline V gene lookup returns CDR1 DFQATT and CDR2 SNEGSKA (reference sequence). The V segment lost 0 bases and the J segment 0 bases; nucleotides outside the gene matches: 7. The CDR3 length is 16 residues. This chain connects TRBV20-1 to TRBJ2-7; 8 positions agree with TRBD2. The sequenced sample consisted of tumor-adjacent breast tissue. The sequence was collected from a female donor with breast cancer. Some clones in this sample may be carry-over from other donors' samples. This CDR3 reads CSARDAAGLDSYEQYF. CDR3 bases: TGCAGTGCTAGAGATGCTGCGGGACTAGACTCCTACGAGCAGTACTTC.